One and the same sample provided the 3 T cell receptor beta chains below, sequenced in a study of CD8+CD57+ T cells in acquired aplastic anemia. According to the study, genomic DNA was the template for TCR beta VDJ and CDR3 profiling. TCRdb independently ran MiXCR on the reads; one entry per CDR3 protein. The table has about 68,000 distinct CDR3 sequences, approximately 51% seen once; the top ten hold approximately 8.6%. The material sequenced was sorted CD4+, CD8+, or CD8+CD57+ T cells (not recorded which) from PBMCs. These receptors came from a human donor in good health, serving as a control.

The sample holds many counts of this clonotype. The chain uses TRBV7-9 and TRBJ1-2; D gene uncertain. CDR3 length: 16 amino acids. Trimming cost V 1 base and J 4 bases, with 16 bases left between them. The germline V gene encodes CDR1 SEHNR and CDR2 FQNEAQ (reference sequence). CDR3 sequence reads: CASSLVPSAQFYGYTF. In nucleotides, the CDR3 is TGTGCCAGCAGCTTAGTACCCTCCGCGCAATTCTATGGCTACACCTTC.

This clonotype has ten or more counts. J is TRBJ2-1 and V is TRBV7-9, with 12 bases lining up with TRBD2. Per germline, CDR1 SEHNR and CDR2 FQNEAQ (reference sequence). The J segment lost 4 bases and the V segment lost 5 bases, leaving 6 bases of the junction unmatched. This CDR3 is built from 16 residues. The CDR3 loop reads CASSPPSGGGYNEQFF. The CDR3, as DNA: TGTGCCAGCAGCCCTCCTAGCGGGGGGGGGTACAATGAGCAGTTCTTC.

There are many counts of this clonotype. The V and J genes are TRBV18 and TRBJ1-2, with D possibly TRBD1 on 5 matching bases. The CDR3 contains 13 residues. Between the trimmed V and J ends, which lost 3 bases and 4 bases, there was a span of 9 bases. Looked up from germline, CDR1 is KGHSH and CDR2 is LQKENI. The CDR3 DNA reads TGTGCCAGCTCACCTCGGGACTTCTATGGCTACACCTTC. The encoded protein is CASSPRDFYGYTF.